Included here is one TCR beta chain sequence, with context. This record comes from a study of control samples from healthy donors and cancer patients. Germline CDR1 LNHDA, CDR2 SQIVND (reference sequence). The length of the CDR3 is 11 residues. Trimming pared 0 bases from V and 6 bases from J, leaving 0 bases between. Assay: immunoSEQ multiplex PCR; the TCRdb copy retains only in-frame clones and omits some. The sample comprises around 130,000 clones, about 94% of which are singletons, and 3.5% to 4% rests with the top ten. Sequenced sample: blood. The chain recombines TRBV19 with TRBJ2-1; D not certain. The receptor was derived from a young man in good health. This chain's CDR3 is CASSIDNEQFF. The CDR3 nucleotides read TGTGCCAGTAGTATAGACAATGAGCAGTTCTTC.